This T cell receptor (beta chain) was captured in a study of cytomegalovirus exposure and HLA in healthy donors. With 60 Vbeta and 13 Jbeta primers, the PCR was carried out. Libraries were prepared by immunoSEQ multiplex PCR; TCRdb keeps only in-frame clonotypes and omits some of them. The sample has some 86,000 clones, 67% seen once; the top ten hold 2% to 2.5%. Each of the donors was a healthy bone marrow donor. Study-wide points: Researchers counted 180 or so TCR beta chains as cytomegalovirus-associated. Exclusion as indistinguishable affected some V segments, including TRBV6-2 and TRBV6-3. Previous analysis showed most TCR beta V segments were productive about 87% or about 30% of the time.

Trimming left V 3 bases short and J 2 bases short, with 8 bases between. The CDR3 has 14 residues. Germline loops: CDR1 SNHLY, CDR2 FYNNEI. Notes on this clone: Its antigen is unknown.

Sequenced: PBMCs. J is TRBJ1-3 and V is TRBV2, with D tentatively TRBD1 (5 bases). The receptor was derived from a man aged 25-40 years in good health and CMV-seronegative. The CDR3 nucleotides read TGTGCCAGCAGTGAGCAGGGAACTGGAAACACCATATATTTT. Protein: CASSEQGTGNTIYF.